Below are 16 T cell receptor beta chains sequenced from a single sample in a study of blood T cell repertoires in COVID-19. TCRdb keeps only in-frame clones here, not all; method: immunoSEQ multiplex PCR. The sample has 200,000 to 250,000 clones; 70% to 90% are singletons. The source material was peripheral blood. These receptors were collected from a woman aged 18-29 years who had recovered from COVID-19.

The CDR3 DNA reads as TGTGCCACCAGTGAGGTCGGGACAGACTATGGCTACACCTTC. It translates to CATSEVGTDYGYTF. The chain recombines TRBV24-1 with TRBJ1-2, with 7 bases identical to TRBD1. The CDR3 has 14 amino acids. Germline lookup yields CDR1 KGHDR and CDR2 SFDVKD. The V segment lost 4 bases and the J segment 3 bases; nucleotides outside the gene matches: 4.

The chain links TRBV29-1 to TRBJ2-7, with TRBD1 identical over 10 bases. The germline V gene encodes CDR1 SQVTM and CDR2 ANQGSEA. The ends lost 6 bases at V and 4 bases at J; junction bases unmatched: 9. CDR3 size: 14 residues. The CDR3 nucleotides are TGCAGCGTGGGAGGGACAGGGGAATCGTACGAGCAGTACTTC. Translated: CSVGGTGESYEQYF.

The J gene is TRBJ2-2, the V gene TRBV6-6; D call uncertain. V was pared by 8 bases and J by 3 bases, with 10 bases between. This CDR3 is built from 13 residues. Looked up from germline, CDR1 is MNHNY and CDR2 is SVGAGI (reference sequence). CDR3 in amino acids: CASSDLYTGELFF. Written as DNA, the CDR3 is TGTGCCAGCTCCGACTTGTACACCGGGGAGCTGTTTTTT.

The CDR3 region has the DNA TGTGCCAGCAGCTACGGGACAGGCTCTGGAAACACCATATATTTT. The encoded protein is CASSYGTGSGNTIYF. The J gene is TRBJ1-3, the V gene TRBV13; 8 nucleotides line up with TRBD1. Trimming at V came to 4 bases and at J to 0 bases, leaving 2 bases not matched to a gene. This CDR3 is 15 amino acids long. Germline CDR1 is PRHDT and CDR2 is FYEKMQ (reference sequence).

The chain is built from TRBV24-1 and TRBJ2-1, with 11 bases identical to TRBD2. This CDR3 region has 16 residues. Germline CDR1 reads KGHDR; CDR2 reads SFDVKD. V lost 0 bases to trimming and J lost 9 bases; unmatched junction nucleotides: 6. The CDR3 loop reads CATSDLGSGRAGEQFF. The CDR3 nucleotides read TGTGCCACCAGTGATTTGGGTAGCGGGAGGGCCGGTGAGCAGTTCTTC.

V usage is TRBV19 and J usage is TRBJ2-7; D may be TRBD2 (6 bases). This CDR3 has 11 amino acids. The V gene's germline CDR1 is LNHDA and CDR2 SQIVND (reference sequence). The V gene lost 9 bases and the J gene lost 5 bases, with 11 bases spanning the gap. The CDR3 bases are TGTGCCAGCAGCGGAGGGGACGAGCAGTACTTC. As protein: CASSGGDEQYF. Based on the CDR3 plus reference TRBV19 and TRBJ2-7, the full variable domain is DGGITQSPKYLFRKEGQNVTLSCEQNLNHDAMYWYRQDPGQGLRLIYYSQIVNDFQKGDIAEGYSVSREKKESFPLTVTSAQKNPTAFYLCASSGGDEQYFGPGTRLTVT.

This chain connects TRBV18 to TRBJ2-4; D is perhaps TRBD2 (5 bases). The CDR3 runs 18 residues. Deletions cut 3 bases from V and 3 bases from J, with 21 bases between. The germline V gene encodes CDR1 KGHSH and CDR2 LQKENI. CDR3 nucleotides: TGTGCCAGCTCACCCAGATCCTCAGGATATGAGGGCAAAAACATTCAGTACTTC. It codes for CASSPRSSGYEGKNIQYF.

The chain links TRBV27 to TRBJ2-7; weak D call: TRBD2 (6 bases). Trimming removed 6 bases at V and 3 bases at J, with 24 bases between. In germline, CDR1 is MNHEY, CDR2 SMNVEV (reference sequence). The CDR3 consists of 17 residues. CDR3 sequence reads: CASSLQFLPTSFYEQYF. The CDR3 coding sequence is TGTGCCAGCAGCCTCCAGTTTCTGCCAACTAGCTTCTACGAGCAGTACTTC.

This chain uses TRBV13 with TRBJ1-1; 10 bases are a match to TRBD1. This CDR3 has 20 residues. Per germline, CDR1 PRHDT and CDR2 FYEKMQ (reference sequence). After removal of 5 bases from V and 0 bases from J, the junction contained 18 bases not matched to a gene. The CDR3: CASSHGFGTGVRVMNTEAFF. In DNA form, the CDR3 reads TGTGCCAGCAGCCACGGCTTCGGGACAGGGGTTAGGGTAATGAACACTGAAGCTTTCTTT.

V and J are TRBV7-2 and TRBJ2-5; 10 bases are a match to TRBD2. This CDR3 region has 16 residues. V lost 5 bases to trimming and J lost 2 bases; unmatched junction nucleotides: 8. CDR1 and CDR2 from the germline V gene are SGHTA and FQGNSA. The CDR3: CASSTSLAGRQETQYF. The CDR3 DNA reads TGTGCCAGCAGCACCTCACTAGCGGGGCGTCAAGAGACCCAGTACTTC.

This clone was recorded once. In DNA, the CDR3 is TGTGCCAGCAGCTTAGTTAGCGGGAATTACAATGAGCAGTTCTTC. This gives the protein CASSLVSGNYNEQFF. The chain uses TRBV7-7 and TRBJ2-1; 8 nucleotides agree with TRBD2. Germline lookup yields CDR1 SSHAT and CDR2 FNYEAQ (reference sequence). This CDR3 region has 15 residues. V shed 1 base, J shed 4 bases, and the junction held 3 bases outside the gene matches.

The genes are TRBV30 and TRBJ1-5; 9 bases align to TRBD1. The CDR3 totals 15 residues. J lost 4 bases, V lost 7 bases, and 11 bases had no gene match. The germline CDR1 and CDR2 sequences are GTSNPN and SVGIG (reference sequence). CDR3 bases: TGTGCCTCGGGCTTTACAGGGGGCTTTAATCAGCCCCAGCATTTT. Its protein product is CASGFTGGFNQPQHF. Filled out from reference TRBV30 and TRBJ1-5, the complete variable domain reads SQTIHQWPATLVQPVGSPLSLECTVEGTSNPNLYWYRQAAGRGLQLLFYSVGIGQISSEVPQNLSASRPQDRQFILSSKKLLLSDSGFYLCASGFTGGFNQPQHFGDGTRLSIL.

The V gene is TRBV5-1, the J gene TRBJ2-2, with D possibly being TRBD2 (5 bases). Germline V CDR1 and CDR2: SGHRS, YFSETQ. The V end was cut by 1 base, the J end by 7 bases, with 11 bases between. This CDR3 has 14 amino acids. CDR3 amino acids: CASSLIREGGELFF. DNA of the CDR3: TGCGCCAGCAGCTTGATACGGGAAGGCGGGGAGCTGTTTTTT.

The V gene is TRBV29-1, the J gene TRBJ1-2; 7 nucleotides line up with TRBD1. The germline CDR1 and CDR2 sequences are SQVTM and ANQGSEA. The CDR3 runs 12 residues. With 4 bases clipped from V and 5 bases from J, the junction kept 4 bases outside the gene matches. The CDR3 here is CSVGGQLYGYTF. CDR3 coding DNA: TGCAGCGTTGGGGGACAGCTATATGGCTACACCTTC.

This clone has at least ten counts. The rearrangement joins TRBV6-1 to TRBJ2-1; 10 bases map to TRBD2. Trimming took 1 base from V and 9 from J; bases not matched to a gene: 6. Germline assignment: CDR1 MNHNS and CDR2 SASEGT. This CDR3 has 15 residues. CDR3 DNA sequence: TGTGCCAGCAGTGAAGAGCTAGCGGGAGCGGCTGAGCAGTTCTTC. Its translation is CASSEELAGAAEQFF.

The rearrangement links TRBV6-5 to TRBJ2-1; 7 nucleotides agree with TRBD2. This CDR3 spans 14 amino acids. J gave up 6 bases and V 2 bases, and 4 bases lay outside the gene matches. Germline V gene lookup returns CDR1 MNHEY and CDR2 SVGAGI. CDR3 in amino acids: CASSYRGGANEQFF. The CDR3 nucleotides read TGTGCCAGCAGTTACAGGGGAGGGGCCAATGAGCAGTTCTTC.